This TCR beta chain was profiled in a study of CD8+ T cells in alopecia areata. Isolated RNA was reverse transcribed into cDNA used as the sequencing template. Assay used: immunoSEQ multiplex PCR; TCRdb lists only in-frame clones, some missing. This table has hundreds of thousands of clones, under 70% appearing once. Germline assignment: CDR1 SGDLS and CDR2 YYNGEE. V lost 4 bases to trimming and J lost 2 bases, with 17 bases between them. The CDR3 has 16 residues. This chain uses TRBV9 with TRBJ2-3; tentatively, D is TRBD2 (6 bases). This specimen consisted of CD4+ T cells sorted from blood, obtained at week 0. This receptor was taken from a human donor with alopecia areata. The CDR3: CASSPQPGLVTDTQYF. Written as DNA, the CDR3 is TGTGCCAGCAGCCCCCAACCGGGACTGGTCACAGATACGCAGTATTTT.